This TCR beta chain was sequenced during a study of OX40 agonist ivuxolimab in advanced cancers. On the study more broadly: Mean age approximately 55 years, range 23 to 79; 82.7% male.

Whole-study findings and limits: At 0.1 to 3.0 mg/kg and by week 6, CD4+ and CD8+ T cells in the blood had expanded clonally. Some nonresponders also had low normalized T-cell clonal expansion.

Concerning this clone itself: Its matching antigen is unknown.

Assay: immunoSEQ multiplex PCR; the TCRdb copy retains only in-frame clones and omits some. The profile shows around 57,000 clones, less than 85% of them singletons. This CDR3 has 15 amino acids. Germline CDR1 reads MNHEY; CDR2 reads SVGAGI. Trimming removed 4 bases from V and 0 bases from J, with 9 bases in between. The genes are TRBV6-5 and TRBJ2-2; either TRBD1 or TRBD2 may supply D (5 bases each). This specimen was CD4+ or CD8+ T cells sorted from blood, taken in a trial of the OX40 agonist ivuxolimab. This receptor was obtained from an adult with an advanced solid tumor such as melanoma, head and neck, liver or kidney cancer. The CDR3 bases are TGTGCCAGCAGTTCGCTGGGGGCGAACACCGGGGAGCTGTTTTTT. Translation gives CASSSLGANTGELFF.